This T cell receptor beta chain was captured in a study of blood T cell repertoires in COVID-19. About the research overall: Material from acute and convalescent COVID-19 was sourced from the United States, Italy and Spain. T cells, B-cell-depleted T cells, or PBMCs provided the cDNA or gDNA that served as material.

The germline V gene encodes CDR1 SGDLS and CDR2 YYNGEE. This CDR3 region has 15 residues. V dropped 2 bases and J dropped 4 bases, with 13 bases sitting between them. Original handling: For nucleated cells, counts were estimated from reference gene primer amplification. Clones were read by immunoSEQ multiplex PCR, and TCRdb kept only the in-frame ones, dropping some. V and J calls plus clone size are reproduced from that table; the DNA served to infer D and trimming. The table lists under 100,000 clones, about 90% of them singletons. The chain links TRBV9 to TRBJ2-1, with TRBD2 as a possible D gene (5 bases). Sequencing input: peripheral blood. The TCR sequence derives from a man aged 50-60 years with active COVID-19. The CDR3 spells CASSVIGSEYNEQFF. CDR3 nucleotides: TGTGCCAGCAGCGTGATAGGGAGTGAGTACAATGAGCAGTTCTTC.